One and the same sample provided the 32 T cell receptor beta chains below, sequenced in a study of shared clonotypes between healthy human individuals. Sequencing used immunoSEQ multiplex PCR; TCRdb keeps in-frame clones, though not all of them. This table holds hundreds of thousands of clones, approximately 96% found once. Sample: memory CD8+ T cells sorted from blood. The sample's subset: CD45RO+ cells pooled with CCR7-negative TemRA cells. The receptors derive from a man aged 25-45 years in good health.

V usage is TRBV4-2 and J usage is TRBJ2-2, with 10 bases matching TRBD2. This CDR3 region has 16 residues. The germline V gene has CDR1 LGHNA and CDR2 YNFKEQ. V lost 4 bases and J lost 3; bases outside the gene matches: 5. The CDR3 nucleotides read TGTGCCAGCAGCCTCCGGACTAGCGGATACACCGGGGAGCTGTTTTTT. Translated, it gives CASSLRTSGYTGELFF.

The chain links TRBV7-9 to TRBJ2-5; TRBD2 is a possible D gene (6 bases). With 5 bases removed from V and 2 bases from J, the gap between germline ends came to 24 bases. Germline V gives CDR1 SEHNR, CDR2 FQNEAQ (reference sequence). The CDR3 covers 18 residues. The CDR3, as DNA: TGTGCCAGCAGCCGTTTACGGGACGCTGGGGGGTCACAAGAGACCCAGTACTTC. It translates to CASSRLRDAGGSQETQYF.

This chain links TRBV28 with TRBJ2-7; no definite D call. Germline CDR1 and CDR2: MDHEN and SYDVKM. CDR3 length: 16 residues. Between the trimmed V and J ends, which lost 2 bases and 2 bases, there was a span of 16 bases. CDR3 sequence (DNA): TGTGCCAGCAGTTTAAGCGCCGGGTTCCCTCCCTACGAGCAGTACTTC. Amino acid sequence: CASSLSAGFPPYEQYF.

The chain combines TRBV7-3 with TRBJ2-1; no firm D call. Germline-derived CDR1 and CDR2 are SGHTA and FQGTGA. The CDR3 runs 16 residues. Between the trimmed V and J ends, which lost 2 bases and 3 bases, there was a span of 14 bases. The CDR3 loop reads CASSLPLVFFYNEQFF. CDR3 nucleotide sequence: TGTGCCAGCAGCTTACCTCTAGTATTCTTCTACAATGAGCAGTTCTTC. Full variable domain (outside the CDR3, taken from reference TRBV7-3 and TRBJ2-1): GAGVSQTPSNKVTEKGKYVELRCDPISGHTALYWYRQSLGQGPEFLIYFQGTGAADDSGLPNDRFFAVRPEGSVSTLKIQRTERGDSAVYLCASSLPLVFFYNEQFFGPGTRLTVL.

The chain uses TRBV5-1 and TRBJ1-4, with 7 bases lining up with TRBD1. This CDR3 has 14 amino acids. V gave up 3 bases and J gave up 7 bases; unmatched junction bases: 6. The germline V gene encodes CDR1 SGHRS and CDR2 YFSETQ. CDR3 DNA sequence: TGCGCCAGCAGCTCACAGGGGAATGGTGAAAAACTGTTTTTT. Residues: CASSSQGNGEKLFF.

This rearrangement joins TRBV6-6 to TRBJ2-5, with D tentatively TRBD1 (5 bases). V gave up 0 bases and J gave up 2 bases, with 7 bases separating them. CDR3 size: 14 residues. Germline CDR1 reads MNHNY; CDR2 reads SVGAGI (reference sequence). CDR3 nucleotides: TGTGCCAGCAGTTACTCGACAGCGCAAGAGACCCAGTACTTC. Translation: CASSYSTAQETQYF.

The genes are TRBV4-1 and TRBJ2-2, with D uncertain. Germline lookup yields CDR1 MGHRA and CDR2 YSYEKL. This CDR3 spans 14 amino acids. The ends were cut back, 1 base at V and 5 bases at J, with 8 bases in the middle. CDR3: CASSQVLVTGELFF. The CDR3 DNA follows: TGCGCCAGCAGCCAAGTGTTGGTAACCGGGGAGCTGTTTTTT.

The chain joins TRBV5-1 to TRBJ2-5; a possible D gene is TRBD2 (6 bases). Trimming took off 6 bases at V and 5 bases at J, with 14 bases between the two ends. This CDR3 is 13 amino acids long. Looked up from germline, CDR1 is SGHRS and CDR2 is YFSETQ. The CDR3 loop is CASTRGRGETQYF. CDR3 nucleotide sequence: TGCGCCAGCACTCGGGGGAGAGGGGAGACCCAGTACTTC.

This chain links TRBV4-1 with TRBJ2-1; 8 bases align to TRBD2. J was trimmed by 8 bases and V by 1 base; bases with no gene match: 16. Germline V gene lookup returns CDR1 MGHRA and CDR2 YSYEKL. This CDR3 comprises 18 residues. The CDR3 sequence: CASSQVFRREGHRDEQFF. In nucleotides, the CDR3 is TGCGCCAGCAGCCAAGTCTTTAGACGGGAGGGCCACCGGGATGAGCAGTTCTTC.

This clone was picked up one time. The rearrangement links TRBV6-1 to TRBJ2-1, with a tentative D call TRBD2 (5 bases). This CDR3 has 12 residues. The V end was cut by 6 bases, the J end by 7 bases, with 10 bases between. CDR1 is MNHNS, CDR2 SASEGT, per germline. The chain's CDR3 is CASSFPGNEQFF. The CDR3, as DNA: TGTGCCAGCAGCTTTCCGGGAAATGAGCAGTTCTTC.

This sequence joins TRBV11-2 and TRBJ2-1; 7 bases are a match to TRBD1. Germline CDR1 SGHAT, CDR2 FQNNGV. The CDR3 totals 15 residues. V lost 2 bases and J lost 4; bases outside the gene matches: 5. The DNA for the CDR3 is TGTGCCAGCAGCTTACCGGGACAGTATTACAATGAGCAGTTCTTC. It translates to CASSLPGQYYNEQFF.

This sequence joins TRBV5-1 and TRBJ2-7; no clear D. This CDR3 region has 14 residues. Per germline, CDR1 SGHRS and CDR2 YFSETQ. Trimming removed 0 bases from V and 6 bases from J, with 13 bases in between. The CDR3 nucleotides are TGCGCCAGCAGCTTGGGGGCCGAGCTTGTCGAGCAGTACTTC. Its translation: CASSLGAELVEQYF.

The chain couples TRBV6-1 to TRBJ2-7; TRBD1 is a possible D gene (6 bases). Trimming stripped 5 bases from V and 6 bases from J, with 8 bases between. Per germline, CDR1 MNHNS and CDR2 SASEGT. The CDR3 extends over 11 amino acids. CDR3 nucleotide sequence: TGTGCCAGCAGTTACAGGGCCGAGCAGTACTTC. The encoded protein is CASSYRAEQYF.

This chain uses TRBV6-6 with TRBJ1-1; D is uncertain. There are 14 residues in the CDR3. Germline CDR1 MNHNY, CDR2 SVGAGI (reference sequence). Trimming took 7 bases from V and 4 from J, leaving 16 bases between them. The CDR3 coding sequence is TGTGCCAGCACCGCGCCGGGGTTGAGCACTGAAGCTTTCTTT. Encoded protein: CASTAPGLSTEAFF.

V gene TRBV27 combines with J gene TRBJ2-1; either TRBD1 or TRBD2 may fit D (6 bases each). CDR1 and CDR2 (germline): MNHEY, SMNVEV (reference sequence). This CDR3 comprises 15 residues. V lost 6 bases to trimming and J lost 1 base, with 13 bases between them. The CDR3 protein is CASSLGGRSYNEQFF. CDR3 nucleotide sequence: TGTGCCAGCAGCTTAGGGGGGAGGTCCTACAATGAGCAGTTCTTC.

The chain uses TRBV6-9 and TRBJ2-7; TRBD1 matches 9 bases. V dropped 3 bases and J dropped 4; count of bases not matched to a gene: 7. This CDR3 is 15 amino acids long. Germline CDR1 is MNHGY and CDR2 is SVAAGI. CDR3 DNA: TGTGCCAGCAGTTACTCGCGGACAGGGGCATACGAGCAGTACTTC. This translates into CASSYSRTGAYEQYF.

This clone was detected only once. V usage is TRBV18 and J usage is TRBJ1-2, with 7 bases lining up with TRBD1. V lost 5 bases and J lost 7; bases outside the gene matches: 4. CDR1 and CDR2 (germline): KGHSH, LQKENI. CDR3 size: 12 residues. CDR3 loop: CASSTGQTGYTF. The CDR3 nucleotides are TGTGCCAGCTCAACGGGACAGACTGGCTACACCTTC.

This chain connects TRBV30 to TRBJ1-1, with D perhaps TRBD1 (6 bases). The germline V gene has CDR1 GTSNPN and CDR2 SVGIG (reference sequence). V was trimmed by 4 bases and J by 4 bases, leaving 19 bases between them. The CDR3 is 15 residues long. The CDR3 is CAWIKGWGASTEAFF. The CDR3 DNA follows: TGTGCCTGGATAAAAGGGTGGGGGGCGAGCACTGAAGCTTTCTTT.

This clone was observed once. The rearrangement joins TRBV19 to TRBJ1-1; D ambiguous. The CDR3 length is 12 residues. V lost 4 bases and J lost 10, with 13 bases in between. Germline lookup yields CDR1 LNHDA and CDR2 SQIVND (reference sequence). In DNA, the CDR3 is TGTGCCAGTAGTACCCGCCTCTCCCGAGCTTTCTTT. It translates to CASSTRLSRAFF.

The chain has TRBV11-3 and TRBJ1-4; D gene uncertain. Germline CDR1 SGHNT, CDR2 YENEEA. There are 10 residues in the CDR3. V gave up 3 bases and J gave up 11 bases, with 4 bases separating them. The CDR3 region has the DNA TGTGCCAGCAGCTTCCTTAAACTGTTTTTT. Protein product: CASSFLKLFF.

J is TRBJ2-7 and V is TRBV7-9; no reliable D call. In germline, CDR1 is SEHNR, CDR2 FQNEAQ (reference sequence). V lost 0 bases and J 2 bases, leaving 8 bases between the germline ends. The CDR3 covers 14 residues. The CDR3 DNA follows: TGTGCCAGCAGCTTAGCCCCAGAGCCCTACGAGCAGTACTTC. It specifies CASSLAPEPYEQYF.

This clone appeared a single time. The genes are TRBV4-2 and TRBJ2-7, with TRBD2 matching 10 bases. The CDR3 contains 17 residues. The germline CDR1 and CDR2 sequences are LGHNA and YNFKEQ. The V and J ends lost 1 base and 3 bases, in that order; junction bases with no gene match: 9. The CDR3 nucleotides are TGTGCCAGCAGCCAAGGGTGGGAGCGGGAGGGCTACTACGAGCAGTACTTC. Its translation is CASSQGWEREGYYEQYF.

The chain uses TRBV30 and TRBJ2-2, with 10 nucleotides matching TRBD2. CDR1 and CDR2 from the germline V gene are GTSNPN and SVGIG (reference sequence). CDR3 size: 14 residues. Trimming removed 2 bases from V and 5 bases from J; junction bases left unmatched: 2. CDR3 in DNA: TGTGCCTGGAGTCGAGCGGGAGGGACCGGGGAGCTGTTTTTT. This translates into CAWSRAGGTGELFF.

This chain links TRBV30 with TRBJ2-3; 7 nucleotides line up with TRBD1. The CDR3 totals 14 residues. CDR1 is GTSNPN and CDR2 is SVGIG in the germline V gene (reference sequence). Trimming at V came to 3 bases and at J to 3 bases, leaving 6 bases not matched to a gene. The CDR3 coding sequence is TGTGCCTGGAGCCTCGGGACAGTAACAGATACGCAGTATTTT. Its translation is CAWSLGTVTDTQYF.

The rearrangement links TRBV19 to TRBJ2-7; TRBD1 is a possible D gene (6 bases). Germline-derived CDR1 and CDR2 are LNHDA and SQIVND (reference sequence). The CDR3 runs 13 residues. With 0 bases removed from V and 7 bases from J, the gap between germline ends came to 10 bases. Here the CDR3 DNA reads TGTGCCAGTAGTATAGAGGGGGCTCGGGAGCAGTACTTC. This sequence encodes CASSIEGAREQYF.

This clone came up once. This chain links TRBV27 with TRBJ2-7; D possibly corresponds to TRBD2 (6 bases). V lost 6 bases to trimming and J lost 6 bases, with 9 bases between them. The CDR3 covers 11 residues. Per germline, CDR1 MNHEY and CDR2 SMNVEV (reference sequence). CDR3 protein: CASRASAEQYF. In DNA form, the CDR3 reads TGTGCCAGCAGGGCTAGCGCCGAGCAGTACTTC.

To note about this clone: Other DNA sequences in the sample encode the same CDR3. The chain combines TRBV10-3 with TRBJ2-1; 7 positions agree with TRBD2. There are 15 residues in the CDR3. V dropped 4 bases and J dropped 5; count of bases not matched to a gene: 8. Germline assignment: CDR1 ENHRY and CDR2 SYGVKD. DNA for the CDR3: TGTGCCATCAGTGTAGGGGCGGGAGCTGACAATGAGCAGTTCTTC. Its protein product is CAISVGAGADNEQFF.

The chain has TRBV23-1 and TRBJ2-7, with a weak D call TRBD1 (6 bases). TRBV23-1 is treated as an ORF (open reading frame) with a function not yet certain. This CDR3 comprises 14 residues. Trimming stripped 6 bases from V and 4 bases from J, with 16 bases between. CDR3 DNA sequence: TGCGCCAGCAGCCGGAGACAGGTAGGGTACGAGCAGTACTTC. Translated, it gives CASSRRQVGYEQYF.

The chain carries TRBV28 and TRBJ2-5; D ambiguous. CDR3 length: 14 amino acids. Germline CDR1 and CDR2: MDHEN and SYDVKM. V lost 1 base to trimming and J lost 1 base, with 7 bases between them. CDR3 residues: CASSLSQTQETQYF. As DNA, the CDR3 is TGTGCCAGCAGTTTATCTCAGACCCAAGAGACCCAGTACTTC.

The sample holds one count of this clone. CDR3 sequence (DNA): TGCAGTGCTATCAGGGGAATCGAGCAGTACTTC. Amino acid sequence: CSAIRGIEQYF. The J gene is TRBJ2-7, the V gene TRBV20-1; weak D call: TRBD1 (6 bases). The V gene lost 4 bases and the J gene lost 6 bases, with 10 bases spanning the gap. CDR1 and CDR2 from the germline V gene are DFQATT and SNEGSKA (reference sequence). The CDR3 runs to 11 residues.

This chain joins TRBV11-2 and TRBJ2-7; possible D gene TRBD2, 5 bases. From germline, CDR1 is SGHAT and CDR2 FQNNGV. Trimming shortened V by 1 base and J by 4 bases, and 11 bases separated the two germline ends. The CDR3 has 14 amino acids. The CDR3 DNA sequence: TGTGCCAGCAGCTTAGGTGAGGGTGGATACGAGCAGTACTTC. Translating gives CASSLGEGGYEQYF.

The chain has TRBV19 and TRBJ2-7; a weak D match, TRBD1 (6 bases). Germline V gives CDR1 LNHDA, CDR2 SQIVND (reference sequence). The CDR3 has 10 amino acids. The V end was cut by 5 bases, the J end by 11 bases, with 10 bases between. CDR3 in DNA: TGTGCCAGTAGTTGGACAGTTGAGTACTTC. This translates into CASSWTVEYF.